This entry describes one TCR beta chain. RNA in amounts of about 0.5 to 1 ug was reverse transcribed with random hexamers. Via MiXCR, TCRdb re-called the immunoSEQ multiplex PCR reads, giving one row per CDR3 protein. The sample holds just over 150,000 distinct CDR3 sequences, about 94% seen once. Through negative isolation, CD4+ and CD8+ T cells were obtained, while TEMRA cells were enriched using FACS. Germline V CDR1 and CDR2: SQVTM, ANQGSEA. CDR3 length: 17 residues. The trim removed 1 base at V and 0 bases at J, leaving 4 bases unmatched. The data were taken from a study of CD8 T cells in Susac syndrome.

The sequencing sample was made of CD8+ T cells from PBMCs. This receptor was taken from a human donor with multiple sclerosis. The V call is TRBV29-1, the J call TRBJ2-6, with 9 positions matching TRBD1. The CDR3 DNA reads as TGCAGCGTTGAAGCCCGGGACAGGGACTCTGGGGCCAACGTCCTGACTTTC. Translating it yields CSVEARDRDSGANVLTF.